What follows describes a single T cell receptor beta chain. Antigen unknown. This record belongs to a study of T-cell memory formation after mild COVID-19. The study's findings and limits: Detection of some responders pre-infection suggested pre-existing cross-reactive memory T cells participated.

Trimming removed 5 bases from V and 6 bases from J; junction bases left unmatched: 12. This CDR3 has 16 amino acids. Germline values: CDR1 SEHNR, CDR2 FQNEAQ (reference sequence). TCRdb reprocessed the 5' RACE reads via MiXCR and lists one record per CDR3 protein. The table lists hundreds of thousands of distinct CDR3 sequences, less than 20% of them singletons. Source material: PBMCs or a T cell subset sorted from them (not recorded which). The chain employs TRBV7-9 and TRBJ2-3, with 9 positions matching TRBD2. This clonotype was sampled from a man aged 18 to 30 who had mild COVID-19 (a few samples of this study predate the infection). Cell type and time point are not known. CDR3 residues: CASSGSGSGGRDTQYF. CDR3 bases: TGTGCCAGCAGCGGTAGCGGTAGCGGGGGAAGGGATACGCAGTATTTT. The whole variable domain, remainder taken from reference TRBV7-9 and TRBJ2-3, is DTGVSQNPRHKITKRGQNVTFRCDPISEHNRLYWYRQTLGQGPEFLTYFQNEAQLEKSRLLSDRFSAERPKGSFSTLEIQRTEQGDSAMYLCASSGSGSGGRDTQYFGPGTRLTVL.